These T cell receptor beta chains were read from a single sample in a study of blood T cell repertoires in COVID-19. Only in-frame clones appear in the TCRdb table, and some are missing; sequencing was by immunoSEQ multiplex PCR. Here the sample spans approximately 80,000 clones, around 88% being singletons. Specimen: peripheral blood. The receptors stem from a man aged 50 to 59 with active COVID-19. Both conserved end residues are part of each CDR3. D genes are given only for firm matches.

j_call,v_call,d_call,cdr3_aa
TRBJ2-6,TRBV19,.,CASSIGSPGTGANVLTF
TRBJ2-1,TRBV6-6,TRBD2,CASCGVAGGPGEQFF
TRBJ2-7,TRBV28,.,CASSSHGTGSYEQYF
TRBJ2-1,TRBV11-3,TRBD2,CASSLGAGGPLIHEQFF
TRBJ2-7,TRBV2,.,CASSVSGEQYF
TRBJ1-6,TRBV18,.,CASSPQQGYNNSPLHF
TRBJ1-4,TRBV30,.,CAWSPQIGEKLFF
TRBJ1-1,TRBV18,.,CASSQTSYRNTEAFF
TRBJ2-1,TRBV7-8,.,CASRTTGLSYNEQFF
TRBJ2-7,TRBV4-3,TRBD2,CASSHLAGGSSYEQYF
TRBJ2-1,TRBV2,TRBD2,CASRRLAGGPNEQFF
TRBJ2-5,TRBV28,TRBD1,CASSLQGAWETQYF
TRBJ2-3,TRBV9,TRBD1,CASSVAQGQGARDTQYF
TRBJ2-1,TRBV6-2/TRBV6-3,.,CASSYSQDSFDEQFF
TRBJ2-3,TRBV21-1,.,CASSKGTCKHGDTQYF
TRBJ2-5,TRBV6-6,TRBD2,CASSYSMGGGKETQYF
TRBJ2-3,TRBV3-1/TRBV3-2,TRBD2,CASSPQTSGRIRGTDTQYF
TRBJ1-4,TRBV30,.,CAWSNGAGRKLFF
TRBJ1-3,TRBV7-2,.,CASSLGSSGNTIYF
TRBJ1-1,TRBV7-9,.,CASSPTTGLNTEAFF
TRBJ2-7,TRBV9,TRBD1,CASSAGQSSYEQYF
TRBJ1-6,TRBV5-1,TRBD1,CASSTFRQSGQGGSPLHF
TRBJ2-1,TRBV5-4,TRBD1,CASSLAGQGHGEQFF
TRBJ2-2,TRBV11-2,.,CASGLSQVTGELFF
TRBJ1-5,TRBV10-2,.,CATSDGGPQHF
TRBJ1-2,TRBV10-3,.,CAVYSGDPPYGYTF
TRBJ1-6,TRBV4-3,TRBD1,CASSPGDGTVNSPLHF
TRBJ2-1,TRBV11-3,TRBD2,CASSLGGRVDEQFF
TRBJ2-7,TRBV3-1/TRBV3-2,TRBD1,CASSQEGDRVCEQYF
TRBJ1-1,TRBV15,.,CATSAGLGGMNTEAFF
TRBJ2-5,TRBV2,TRBD1,CASSEQDRGRETQYF
TRBJ1-4,TRBV5-4,.,CASSSDVGQNEKLFF
TRBJ2-7,TRBV28,TRBD2,CASSLGIAGGYEQYF
TRBJ2-7,TRBV27,TRBD2,CASRGLADYEQYF
TRBJ2-3,TRBV18,.,CASSLNRGLRSTDTQYF
TRBJ2-1,TRBV10-1,TRBD2,CASNRRWGGYNEQFF
TRBJ1-3,TRBV30,.,CAWSTGISGNTIYF
TRBJ2-1,TRBV5-1,TRBD2,CASSLDSGTSARGEQFF
TRBJ2-1,TRBV28,TRBD2,CASSPHGGDHNEQFF
TRBJ1-1,TRBV7-2,.,CASSFLRPETNTEAFF
TRBJ2-1,TRBV27,TRBD2,CASGLTGGSYNEQFF
TRBJ2-7,TRBV27,TRBD2,CASSTSGRAGAQEQYF
TRBJ2-7,TRBV9,TRBD1,CASSPLWDSMNEQYF
TRBJ2-3,TRBV6-2/TRBV6-3,.,CASSYASQSTDTQYF
TRBJ2-2,TRBV27,.,CASSFRGIGELFF
TRBJ2-1,TRBV13,.,CASSLGGWESAYNEQFF
TRBJ1-4,TRBV5-1,TRBD1,CASRGQATNEKLFF
TRBJ2-1,TRBV5-6,TRBD1,CASSLEGQGVREQFF
TRBJ1-2,TRBV29-1,.,CSAPEDKAHYGYTF
TRBJ2-3,TRBV6-4,.,CASSKFRTDTQYF
TRBJ2-7,TRBV5-5,.,CASSPGTPYEQYF
TRBJ2-2,TRBV7-2,.,CASGANTGELFF
TRBJ2-2,TRBV9,.,CASSVVRGANTGELFF